The rows below give T cell receptor beta chains drawn from one sample of a study of graft-versus-host responses after intestinal transplantation. The antigens of these receptors remain unknown. Clones were read by immunoSEQ multiplex PCR, and TCRdb kept only the in-frame ones, dropping some. The sample includes tens of thousands of clones, around 91% seen only once; the top ten take about 4.2%. Sequenced here: unstimulated CD8+ T cells sorted from spleen or lymph node cells, sampled before transplant. The receptors shown here come from a human donor who was the organ donor for an intestinal transplant. The CDR3 runs from the conserved cysteine through the conserved F or W. The D gene is left open where the match is weak. Clone size is given for some rows only: seen once, a few or many times, or a class if the clone is expanded.

v_gene	abundance	d_gene	j_gene	CDR3aa	CDR3nt
TRBV7-6	.	TRBD2	TRBJ2-5	CASSYAGGQKETQYF	TGTGCCAGCAGCTACGCGGGGGGGCAGAAAGAGACCCAGTACTTC
TRBV15	once	TRBD1	TRBJ2-5	CATSSPGQGNQETQYF	TGTGCCACCAGCAGTCCAGGACAGGGGAACCAAGAGACCCAGTACTTC
TRBV9	.	.	TRBJ1-1	CASSPGDTEAFF	TGTGCCAGCAGCCCGGGAGACACTGAAGCTTTCTTT
TRBV5-1	.	.	TRBJ2-2	CASKERAKNTGELFF	TGCGCCAGCAAGGAGCGGGCCAAGAACACCGGGGAGCTGTTTTTT
TRBV18	.	.	TRBJ1-6	CASSDGQHSPLHF	TGTGCCAGCTCAGATGGGCAGCATTCACCCCTCCACTTT
TRBV7-9	.	TRBD1	TRBJ2-3	CASSPGQGESLDTQYF	TGTGCCAGCAGCCCGGGACAGGGGGAAAGTTTAGATACGCAGTATTTT
TRBV27	once	.	TRBJ1-2	CASTAFSRAFTGYTF	TGTGCCAGCACCGCTTTCAGCAGGGCTTTTACCGGCTACACCTTC
TRBV19	.	TRBD1	TRBJ1-4	CASSAIAGGSDEKLFF	TGTGCCAGTAGTGCAATCGCAGGGGGCAGCGATGAAAAACTGTTTTTT
TRBV6-6	.	TRBD1	TRBJ1-2	CASSFRTGEGAGYTF	TGTGCCAGCAGTTTCCGGACAGGGGAGGGGGCTGGCTACACCTTC
TRBV4-1	.	.	TRBJ1-1	CASSYLQGAQNTEAFF	TGCGCCAGCAGCTACCTACAGGGCGCTCAAAACACTGAAGCTTTCTTT
TRBV11-2	.	.	TRBJ1-2	CASSLARDHNYGYTF	TGTGCCAGCAGCTTAGCCCGAGATCATAACTATGGCTACACCTTC
TRBV6-1	.	.	TRBJ2-1	CASSEWSQSSYNEQFF	TGTGCCAGCAGTGAATGGAGCCAAAGCTCCTACAATGAGCAGTTCTTC
TRBV28	.	TRBD1	TRBJ2-6	CASSFSDRGSGANVLTF	TGTGCCAGCAGTTTTTCGGACAGGGGCTCTGGGGCCAACGTCCTGACTTTC
TRBV5-1	.	.	TRBJ2-5	CASSLAETQYF	TGCGCCAGCAGCTTGGCGGAGACCCAGTACTTC
TRBV5-6	.	TRBD1	TRBJ1-2	CASSYLRQGGYGYTF	TGTGCCAGCAGCTACCTTCGACAGGGAGGCTATGGCTACACCTTC
TRBV27	.	.	TRBJ2-5	CASSLVGGQETQYF	TGTGCCAGCAGTTTGGTGGGGGGGCAGGAGACCCAGTACTTC
TRBV6-1	.	TRBD1	TRBJ2-1	CETGGSAYNEQFF	TGCGAAACAGGGGGCTCAGCCTACAATGAGCAGTTCTTC
TRBV4-3	.	.	TRBJ1-6	CASSQDNLQGYSPLHF	TGCGCCAGCAGCCAAGATAACCTCCAGGGCTATTCACCCCTCCACTTT
TRBV5-6	few	.	TRBJ1-2	CASRTGNYGYTF	TGTGCCAGCAGGACTGGGAACTATGGCTACACCTTC
TRBV6-5	.	.	TRBJ2-1	CASSYSAGNPGDELFF	TGTGCCAGCAGTTACTCTGCGGGGAACCCCGGGGATGAGCTGTTCTTC
TRBV21-1	.	.	TRBJ1-6	CASSTPRTGDNSPLHF	TGTGCCAGCAGCACTCCTCGGACAGGGGACAATTCACCCCTCCACTTT
TRBV29-1	.	.	TRBJ2-1	CSALLDNEQFF	TGCAGCGCACTACTAGACAATGAGCAGTTCTTC
TRBV5-1	.	.	TRBJ1-6	CASSPPTGRSSPLHF	TGCGCCAGCAGCCCGCCAACAGGGAGAAGTTCACCCCTCCACTTT
TRBV5-4	.	.	TRBJ2-6	CASLSSGANVLTF	TGTGCCAGTTTGAGCTCTGGGGCCAACGTCCTGACTTTC
TRBV5-6	.	.	TRBJ1-1	CASRGLETEAFF	TGTGCCAGCAGGGGGCTAGAAACTGAAGCTTTCTTT
TRBV7-9	.	TRBD1	TRBJ1-5	CASSLEEGARPQHF	TGTGCCAGCAGCTTAGAGGAGGGGGCGAGGCCCCAGCATTTT
TRBV2	few	.	TRBJ1-5	CASSRIGQRGKISNQPQHF	TGTGCCAGCAGCCGAATCGGACAGCGGGGGAAGATCAGCAATCAGCCCCAGCATTTT
TRBV28	.	TRBD1	TRBJ1-5	CASSPPQGAFSNQPQHF	TGTGCCAGCAGTCCCCCGCAGGGGGCGTTTAGCAATCAGCCCCAGCATTTT
TRBV28	.	.	TRBJ1-5	CASRPAGLNQPQHF	TGTGCCAGCAGACCGGCAGGGTTGAATCAGCCCCAGCATTTT
TRBV27	.	.	TRBJ2-4	CASSSPGGLGVQYF	TGTGCCAGCTCCTCTCCCGGGGGACTTGGCGTTCAGTACTTC
TRBV28	few	TRBD1	TRBJ2-2	CASTGTAYTGELFF	TGTGCCAGCACCGGGACAGCTTACACCGGGGAGCTGTTTTTT